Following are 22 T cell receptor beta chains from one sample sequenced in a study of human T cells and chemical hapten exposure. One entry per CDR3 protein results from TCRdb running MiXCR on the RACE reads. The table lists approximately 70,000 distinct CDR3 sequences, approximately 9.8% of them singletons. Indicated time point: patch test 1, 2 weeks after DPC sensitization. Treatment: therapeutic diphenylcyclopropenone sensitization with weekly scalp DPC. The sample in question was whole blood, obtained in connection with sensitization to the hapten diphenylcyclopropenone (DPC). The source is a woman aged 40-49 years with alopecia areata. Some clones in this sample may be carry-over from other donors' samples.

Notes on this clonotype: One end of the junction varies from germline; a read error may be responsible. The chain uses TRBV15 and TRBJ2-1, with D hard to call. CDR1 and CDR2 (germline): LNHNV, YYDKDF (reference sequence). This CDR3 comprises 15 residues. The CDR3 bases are TGTGCCATCAGCAGAGGACGAGGAGATTACAATGAGCAGTTCTTC. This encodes CAISRGRGDYNEQFF. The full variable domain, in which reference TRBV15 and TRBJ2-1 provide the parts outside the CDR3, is DAMVIQNPRYQVTQFGKPVTLSCSQTLNHNVMYWYQQKSSQAPKLLFHYYDKDFNNEADTPDNFQSRRPNTSFCFLDIRSPGLGDTAMYLCAISRGRGDYNEQFFGPGTRLTVL.

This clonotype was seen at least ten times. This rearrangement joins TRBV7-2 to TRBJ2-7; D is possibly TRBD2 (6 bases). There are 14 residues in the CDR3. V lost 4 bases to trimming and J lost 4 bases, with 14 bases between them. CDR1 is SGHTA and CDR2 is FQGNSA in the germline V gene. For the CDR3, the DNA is TGTGCCAGCAGCTCAGCGGGCGTGGAATACGAGCAGTACTTC. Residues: CASSSAGVEYEQYF.

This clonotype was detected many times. The CDR3 here is CASSLFRTSQQPQHF. In DNA, the CDR3 is TGTGCCAGCAGTTTATTCAGGACGAGTCAGCAGCCCCAGCATTTT. The chain recombines TRBV12-3 or TRBV12-4 with TRBJ1-5; D is ambiguous. This CDR3 contains 15 residues. Trimming took off 2 bases at V and 7 bases at J, with 15 bases between the two ends.

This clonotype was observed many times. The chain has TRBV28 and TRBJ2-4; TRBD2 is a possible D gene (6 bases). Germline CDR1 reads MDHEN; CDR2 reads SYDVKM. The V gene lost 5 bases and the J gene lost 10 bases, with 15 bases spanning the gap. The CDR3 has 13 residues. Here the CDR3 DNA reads TGTGCCAGCAGTCGCGGGACTCACTCGATTCAGTACTTC. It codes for CASSRGTHSIQYF.

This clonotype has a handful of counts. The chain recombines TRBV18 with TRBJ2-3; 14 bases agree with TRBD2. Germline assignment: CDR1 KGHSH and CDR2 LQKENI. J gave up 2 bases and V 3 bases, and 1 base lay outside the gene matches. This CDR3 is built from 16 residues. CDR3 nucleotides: TGTGCCAGCTCACCGACTAGCGGGGGGGTCACAGATACGCAGTATTTT. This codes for CASSPTSGGVTDTQYF.

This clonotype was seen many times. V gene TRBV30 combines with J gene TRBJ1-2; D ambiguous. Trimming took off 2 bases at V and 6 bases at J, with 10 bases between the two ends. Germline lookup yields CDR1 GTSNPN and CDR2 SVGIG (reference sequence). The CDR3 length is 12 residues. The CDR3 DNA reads TGTGCCTGGAGTCTTCCCAGTAATGGCTACACCTTC. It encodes CAWSLPSNGYTF.

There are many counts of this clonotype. CDR3 in DNA: TGTGCCAGCAGCCCGGGACTAGCGGGACATGAGGCGGAGCTGTTTTTT. Protein sequence: CASSPGLAGHEAELFF. The genes are TRBV5-4 and TRBJ2-2; the match to TRBD2 covers 13 bases. The trim removed 4 bases at V and 10 bases at J, leaving 10 bases unmatched. The CDR3 is 16 amino acids. The germline V gene has CDR1 SGHNT and CDR2 YYREEE (reference sequence).

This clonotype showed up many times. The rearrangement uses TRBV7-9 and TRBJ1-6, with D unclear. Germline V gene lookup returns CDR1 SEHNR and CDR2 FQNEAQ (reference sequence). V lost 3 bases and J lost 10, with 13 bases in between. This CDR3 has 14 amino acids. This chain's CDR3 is CASSFGQNGSPLHF. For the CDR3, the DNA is TGTGCCAGCAGCTTCGGCCAGAATGGGTCACCCCTCCACTTT.

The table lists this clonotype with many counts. The CDR3 loop reads CASSLAGTGGNEQFF. Written as DNA, the CDR3 is TGTGCCAGCAGCTTAGCAGGGACAGGGGGCAATGAGCAGTTCTTC. V and J are TRBV7-2 and TRBJ2-1; TRBD1 agrees at 11 bases. V trimming: 0 bases; J trimming: 6 bases; junction bases outside the gene matches: 1. There are 15 residues in the CDR3. Germline V lookup: CDR1 SGHTA, CDR2 FQGNSA. The whole variable domain, remainder taken from reference TRBV7-2 and TRBJ2-1, is GAGVSQSPSNKVTEKGKDVELRCDPISGHTALYWYRQSLGQGLEFLIYFQGNSAPDKSGLPSDRFSAERTGGSVSTLTIQRTQQEDSAVYLCASSLAGTGGNEQFFGPGTRLTVL.

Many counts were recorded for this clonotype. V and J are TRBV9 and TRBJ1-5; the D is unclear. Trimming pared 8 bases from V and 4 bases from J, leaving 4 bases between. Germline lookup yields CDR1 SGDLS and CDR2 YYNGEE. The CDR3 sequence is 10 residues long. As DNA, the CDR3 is TGTGCCAGTACTAATCAGCCCCAGCATTTT. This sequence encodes CASTNQPQHF.

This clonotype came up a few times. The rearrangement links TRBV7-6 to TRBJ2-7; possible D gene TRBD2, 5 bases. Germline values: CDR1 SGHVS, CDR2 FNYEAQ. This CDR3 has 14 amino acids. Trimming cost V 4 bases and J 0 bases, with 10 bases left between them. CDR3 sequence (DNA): TGTGCCAGCAGCTCACCGGGGTACTCCTACGAGCAGTACTTC. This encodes CASSSPGYSYEQYF.

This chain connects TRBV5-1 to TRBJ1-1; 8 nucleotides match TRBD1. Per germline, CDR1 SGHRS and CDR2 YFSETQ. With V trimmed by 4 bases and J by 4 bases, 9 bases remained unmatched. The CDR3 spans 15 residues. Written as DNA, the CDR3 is TGCGCCAGCAGCGGAGCAGGGGGCGAGGTCACTGAAGCTTTCTTT. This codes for CASSGAGGEVTEAFF.

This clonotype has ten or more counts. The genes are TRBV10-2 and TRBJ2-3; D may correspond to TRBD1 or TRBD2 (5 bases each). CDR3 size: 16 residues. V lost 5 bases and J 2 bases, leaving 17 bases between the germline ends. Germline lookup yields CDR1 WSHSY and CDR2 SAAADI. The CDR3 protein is CASSLPPGRATDTQYF. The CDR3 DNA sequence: TGCGCCAGCAGTCTCCCCCCGGGGCGAGCCACAGATACGCAGTATTTT.

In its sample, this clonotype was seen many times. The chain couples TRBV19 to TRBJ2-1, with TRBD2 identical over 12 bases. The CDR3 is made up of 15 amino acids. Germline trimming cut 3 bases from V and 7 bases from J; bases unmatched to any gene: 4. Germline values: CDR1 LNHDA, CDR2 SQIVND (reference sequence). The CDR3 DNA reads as TGTGCCAGTAGTATTCTAGCGGGGGGGCTTAATGAGCAGTTCTTC. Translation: CASSILAGGLNEQFF.

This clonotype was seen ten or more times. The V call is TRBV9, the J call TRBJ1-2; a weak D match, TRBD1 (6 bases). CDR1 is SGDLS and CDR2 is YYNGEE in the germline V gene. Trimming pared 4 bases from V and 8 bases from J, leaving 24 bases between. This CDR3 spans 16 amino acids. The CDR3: CASSPPQGSLASGYTF. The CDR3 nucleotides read TGTGCCAGCAGCCCCCCACAGGGTTCCTTAGCGTCCGGCTACACCTTC.

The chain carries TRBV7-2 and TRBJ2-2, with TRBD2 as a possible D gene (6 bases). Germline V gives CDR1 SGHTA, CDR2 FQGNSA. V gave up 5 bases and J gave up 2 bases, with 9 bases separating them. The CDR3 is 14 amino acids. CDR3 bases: TGTGCCAGCAGCCTTGGGACTAACACCGGGGAGCTGTTTTTT. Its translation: CASSLGTNTGELFF.

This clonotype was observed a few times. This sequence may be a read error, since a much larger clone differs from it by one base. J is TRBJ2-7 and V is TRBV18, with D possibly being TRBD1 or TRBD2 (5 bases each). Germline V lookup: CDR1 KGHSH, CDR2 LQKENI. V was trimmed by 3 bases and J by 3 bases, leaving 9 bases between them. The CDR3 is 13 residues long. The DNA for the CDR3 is TGTGCCAGCTCACCGGGACGGGGCTACGAGCAGTACTTC. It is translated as CASSPGRGYEQYF.

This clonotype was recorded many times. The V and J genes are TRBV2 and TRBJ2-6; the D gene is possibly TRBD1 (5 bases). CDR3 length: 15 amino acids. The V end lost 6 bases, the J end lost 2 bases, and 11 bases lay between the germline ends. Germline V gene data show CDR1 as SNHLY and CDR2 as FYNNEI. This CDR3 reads CASRTRVPGANVLTF. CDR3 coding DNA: TGTGCCAGCAGAACCAGGGTCCCTGGGGCCAACGTCCTGACTTTC.

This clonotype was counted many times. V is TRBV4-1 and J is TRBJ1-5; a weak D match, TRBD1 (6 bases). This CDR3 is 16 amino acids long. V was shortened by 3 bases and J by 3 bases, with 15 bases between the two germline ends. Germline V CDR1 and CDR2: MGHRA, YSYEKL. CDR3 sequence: CASSQDPGGHNQPQHF. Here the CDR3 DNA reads TGCGCCAGCAGCCAGGACCCTGGGGGCCACAATCAGCCCCAGCATTTT.

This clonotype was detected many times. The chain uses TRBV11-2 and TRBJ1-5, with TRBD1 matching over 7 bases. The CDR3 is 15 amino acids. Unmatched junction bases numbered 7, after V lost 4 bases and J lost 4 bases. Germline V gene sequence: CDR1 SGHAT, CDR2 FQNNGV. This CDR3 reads CASSWSGTENQPQHF. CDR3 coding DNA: TGTGCCAGCAGCTGGAGCGGGACAGAAAATCAGCCCCAGCATTTT.

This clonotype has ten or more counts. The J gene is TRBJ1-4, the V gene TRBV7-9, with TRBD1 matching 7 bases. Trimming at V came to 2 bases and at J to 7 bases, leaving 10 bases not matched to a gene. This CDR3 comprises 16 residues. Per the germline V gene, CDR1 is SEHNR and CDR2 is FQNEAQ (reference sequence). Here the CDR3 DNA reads TGTGCCAGCAGCTTAAGAGGGGGCGACCATAGTGAAAAACTGTTTTTT. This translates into CASSLRGGDHSEKLFF.

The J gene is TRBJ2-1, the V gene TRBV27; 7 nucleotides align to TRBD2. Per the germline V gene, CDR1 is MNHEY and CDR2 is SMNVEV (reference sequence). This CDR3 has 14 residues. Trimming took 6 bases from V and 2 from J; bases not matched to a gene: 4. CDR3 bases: TGTGCCAGCAGCCCTAGCGGTCCCTACAATGAGCAGTTCTTC. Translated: CASSPSGPYNEQFF.